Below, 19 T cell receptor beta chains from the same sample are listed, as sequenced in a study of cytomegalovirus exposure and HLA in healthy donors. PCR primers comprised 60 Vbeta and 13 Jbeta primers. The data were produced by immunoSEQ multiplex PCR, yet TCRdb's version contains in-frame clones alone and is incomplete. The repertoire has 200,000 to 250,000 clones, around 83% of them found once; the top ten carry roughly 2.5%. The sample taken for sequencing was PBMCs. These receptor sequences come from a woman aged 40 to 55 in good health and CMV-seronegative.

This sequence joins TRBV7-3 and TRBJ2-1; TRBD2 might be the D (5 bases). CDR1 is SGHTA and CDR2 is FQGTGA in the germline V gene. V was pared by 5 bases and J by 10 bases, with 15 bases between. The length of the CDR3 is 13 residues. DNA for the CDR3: TGTGCCAGCAGCCTAGGAGGCGTGGGAGAGCAGTTCTTC. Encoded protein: CASSLGGVGEQFF.

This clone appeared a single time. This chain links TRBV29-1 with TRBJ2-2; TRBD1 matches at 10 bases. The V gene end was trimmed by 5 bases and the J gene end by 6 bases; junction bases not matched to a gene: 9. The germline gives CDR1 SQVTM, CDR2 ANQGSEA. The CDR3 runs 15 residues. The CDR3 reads CSVLIFGTGAGELFF. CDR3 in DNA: TGCAGCGTTTTGATTTTCGGGACAGGGGCCGGGGAGCTGTTTTTT.

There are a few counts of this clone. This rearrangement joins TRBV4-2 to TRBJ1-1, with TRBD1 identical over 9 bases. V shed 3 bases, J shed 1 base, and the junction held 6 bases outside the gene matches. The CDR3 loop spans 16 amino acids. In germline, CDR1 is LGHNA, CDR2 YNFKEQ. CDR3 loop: CASSQGHRGRNTEAFF. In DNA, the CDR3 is TGTGCCAGCAGCCAGGGACACAGGGGGCGGAACACTGAAGCTTTCTTT.

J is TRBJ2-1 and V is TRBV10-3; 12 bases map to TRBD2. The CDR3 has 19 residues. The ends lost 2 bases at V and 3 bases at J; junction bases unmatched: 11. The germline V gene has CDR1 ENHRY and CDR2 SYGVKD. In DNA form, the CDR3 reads TGTGCCATCAGTGAGCCCTTGGGGCTAGCGGGAGGGGGCTACAATGAGCAGTTCTTC. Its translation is CAISEPLGLAGGGYNEQFF.

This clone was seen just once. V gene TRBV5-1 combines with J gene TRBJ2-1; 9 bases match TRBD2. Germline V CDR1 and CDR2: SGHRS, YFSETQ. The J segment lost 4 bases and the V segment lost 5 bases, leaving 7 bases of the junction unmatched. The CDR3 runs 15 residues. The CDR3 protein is CASRGGLADYNEQFF. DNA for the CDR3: TGCGCCAGCAGGGGGGGACTAGCAGATTACAATGAGCAGTTCTTC.

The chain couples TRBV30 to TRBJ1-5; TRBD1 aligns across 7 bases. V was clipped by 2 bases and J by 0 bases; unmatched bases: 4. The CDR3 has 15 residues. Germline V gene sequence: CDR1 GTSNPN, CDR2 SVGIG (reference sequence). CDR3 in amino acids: CAWSLSGGSNQPQHF. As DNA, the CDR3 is TGTGCCTGGAGTTTATCAGGGGGTAGCAATCAGCCCCAGCATTTT.

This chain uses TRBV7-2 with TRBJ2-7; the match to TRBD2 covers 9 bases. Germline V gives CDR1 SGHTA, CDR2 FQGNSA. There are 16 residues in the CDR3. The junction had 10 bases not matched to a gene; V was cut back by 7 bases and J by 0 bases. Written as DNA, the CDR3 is TGTGCCAGCACTTTAGGGCTAGCGGGGCTCTCCTACGAGCAGTACTTC. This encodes CASTLGLAGLSYEQYF.

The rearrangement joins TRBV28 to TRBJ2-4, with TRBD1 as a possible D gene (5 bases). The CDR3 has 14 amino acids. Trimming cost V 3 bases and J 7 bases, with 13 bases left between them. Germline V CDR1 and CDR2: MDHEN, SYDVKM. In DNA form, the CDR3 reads TGTGCCAGCAGTTTCCAAAGGGGAACCAACATTCAGTACTTC. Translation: CASSFQRGTNIQYF. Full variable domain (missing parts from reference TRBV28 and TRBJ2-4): DVKVTQSSRYLVKRTGEKVFLECVQDMDHENMFWYRQDPGLGLRLIYFSYDVKMKEKGDIPEGYSVSREKKERFSLILESASTNQTSMYLCASSFQRGTNIQYFGAGTRLSVL.

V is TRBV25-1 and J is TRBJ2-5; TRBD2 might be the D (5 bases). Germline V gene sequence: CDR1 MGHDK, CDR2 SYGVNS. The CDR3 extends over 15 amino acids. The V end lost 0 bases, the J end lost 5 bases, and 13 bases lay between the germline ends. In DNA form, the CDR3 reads TGTGCCAGCAGTGAATATCGGGCCCGAGGGGAGACCCAGTACTTC. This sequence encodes CASSEYRARGETQYF.

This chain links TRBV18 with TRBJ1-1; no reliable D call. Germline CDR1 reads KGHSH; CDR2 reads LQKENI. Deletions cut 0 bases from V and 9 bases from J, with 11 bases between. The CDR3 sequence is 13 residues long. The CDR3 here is CASSPPAERKAFF. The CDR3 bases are TGTGCCAGCTCACCACCGGCAGAGCGAAAAGCTTTCTTT.

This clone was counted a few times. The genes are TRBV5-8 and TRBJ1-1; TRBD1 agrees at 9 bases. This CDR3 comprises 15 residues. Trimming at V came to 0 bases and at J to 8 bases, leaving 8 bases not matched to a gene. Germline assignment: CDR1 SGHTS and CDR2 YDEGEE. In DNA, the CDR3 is TGTGCCAGCAGCTTGGGCGGGACAGGGTCGCCCGAAGCTTTCTTT. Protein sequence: CASSLGGTGSPEAFF. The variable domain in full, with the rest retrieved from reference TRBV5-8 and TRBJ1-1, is EAGVTQSPTHLIKTRGQQATLRCSPISGHTSVYWYQQALGLGLQFLLWYDEGEERNRGNFPPRFSGRQFPNYSSELNVNALELEDSALYLCASSLGGTGSPEAFFGQGTRLTVV.

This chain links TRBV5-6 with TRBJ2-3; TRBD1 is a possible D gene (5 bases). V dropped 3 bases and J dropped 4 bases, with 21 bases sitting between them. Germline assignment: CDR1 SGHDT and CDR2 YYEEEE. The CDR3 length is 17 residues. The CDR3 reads CASSSQETAAGADTQYF. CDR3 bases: TGTGCCAGCAGCTCACAGGAGACGGCGGCTGGCGCAGATACGCAGTATTTT. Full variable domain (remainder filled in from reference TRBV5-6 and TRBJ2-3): DAGVTQSPTHLIKTRGQQVTLRCSPKSGHDTVSWYQQALGQGPQFIFQYYEEEERQRGNFPDRFSGHQFPNYSSELNVNALLLGDSALYLCASSSQETAAGADTQYFGPGTRLTVL.

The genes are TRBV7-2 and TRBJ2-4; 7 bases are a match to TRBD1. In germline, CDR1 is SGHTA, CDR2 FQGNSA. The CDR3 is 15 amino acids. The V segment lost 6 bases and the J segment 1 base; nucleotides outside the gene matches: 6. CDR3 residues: CASSGAGGAKNIQYF. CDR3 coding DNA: TGTGCCAGCAGTGGGGCAGGGGGTGCCAAAAACATTCAGTACTTC. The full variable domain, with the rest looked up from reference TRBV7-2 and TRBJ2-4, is GAGVSQSPSNKVTEKGKDVELRCDPISGHTALYWYRQSLGQGLEFLIYFQGNSAPDKSGLPSDRFSAERTGGSVSTLTIQRTQQEDSAVYLCASSGAGGAKNIQYFGAGTRLSVL.

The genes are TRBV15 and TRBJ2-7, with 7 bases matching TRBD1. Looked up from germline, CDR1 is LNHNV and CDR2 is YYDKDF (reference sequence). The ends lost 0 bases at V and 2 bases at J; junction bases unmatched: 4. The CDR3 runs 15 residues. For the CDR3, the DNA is TGTGCCACCAGCAGAGACTTAGACAGGGCCTACGAGCAGTACTTC. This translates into CATSRDLDRAYEQYF.

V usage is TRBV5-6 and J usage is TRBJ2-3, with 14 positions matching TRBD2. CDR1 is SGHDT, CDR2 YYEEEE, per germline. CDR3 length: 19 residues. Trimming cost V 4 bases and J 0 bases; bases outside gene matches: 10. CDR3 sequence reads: CASSGTLGLAGESTDTQYF. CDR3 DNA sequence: TGTGCCAGCAGCGGAACTCTGGGACTAGCGGGAGAGAGCACAGATACGCAGTATTTT.

The CDR3 DNA reads as TGTGCCAGCAGGACAGGGGTCAATCAGCCCCAGCATTTT. Translating gives CASRTGVNQPQHF. The chain joins TRBV6-1 to TRBJ1-5; 8 bases line up with TRBD1. This CDR3 region has 13 residues. J was trimmed by 3 bases and V by 6 bases; bases with no gene match: 1. Looked up from germline, CDR1 is MNHNS and CDR2 is SASEGT.

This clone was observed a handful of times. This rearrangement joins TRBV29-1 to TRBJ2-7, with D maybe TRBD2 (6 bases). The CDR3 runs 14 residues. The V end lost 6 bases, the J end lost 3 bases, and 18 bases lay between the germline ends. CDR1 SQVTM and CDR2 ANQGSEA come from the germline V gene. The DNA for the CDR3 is TGCAGCGTACTGGGACTTTACCCCTACTACGAGCAGTACTTC. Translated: CSVLGLYPYYEQYF.

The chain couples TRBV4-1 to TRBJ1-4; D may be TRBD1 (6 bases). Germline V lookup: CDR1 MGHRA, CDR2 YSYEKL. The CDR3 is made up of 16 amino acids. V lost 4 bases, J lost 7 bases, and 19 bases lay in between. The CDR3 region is CASSPVTGRLGEKLFF. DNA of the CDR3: TGCGCCAGCAGCCCTGTGACAGGCCGACTTGGTGAAAAACTGTTTTTT.

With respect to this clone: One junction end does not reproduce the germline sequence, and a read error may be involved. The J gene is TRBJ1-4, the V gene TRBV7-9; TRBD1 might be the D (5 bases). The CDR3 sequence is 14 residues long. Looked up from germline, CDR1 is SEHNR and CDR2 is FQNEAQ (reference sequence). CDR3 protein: CSSSGGATNEKLFF. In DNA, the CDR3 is TGTTCCAGCAGCGGGGGGGCAACTAATGAAAAACTGTTTTTT.